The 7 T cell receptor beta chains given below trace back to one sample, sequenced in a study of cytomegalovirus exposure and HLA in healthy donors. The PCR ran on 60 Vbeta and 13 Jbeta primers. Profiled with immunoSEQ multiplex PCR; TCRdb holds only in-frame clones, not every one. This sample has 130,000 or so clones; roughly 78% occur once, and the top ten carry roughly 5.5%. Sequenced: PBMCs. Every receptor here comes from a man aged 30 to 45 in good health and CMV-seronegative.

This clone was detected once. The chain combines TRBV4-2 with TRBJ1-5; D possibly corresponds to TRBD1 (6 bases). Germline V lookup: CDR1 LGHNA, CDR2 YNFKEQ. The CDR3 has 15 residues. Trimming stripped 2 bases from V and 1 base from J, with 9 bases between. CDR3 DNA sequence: TGTGCCAGCAGCCAAAACAGGGAGAGCAATCAGCCCCAGCATTTT. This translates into CASSQNRESNQPQHF.

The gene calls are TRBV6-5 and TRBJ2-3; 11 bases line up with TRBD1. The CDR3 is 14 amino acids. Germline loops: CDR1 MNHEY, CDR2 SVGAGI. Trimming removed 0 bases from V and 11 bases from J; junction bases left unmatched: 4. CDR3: CASSYSGQGARQYF. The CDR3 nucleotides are TGTGCCAGCAGTTACTCCGGACAGGGGGCTCGGCAGTATTTT.

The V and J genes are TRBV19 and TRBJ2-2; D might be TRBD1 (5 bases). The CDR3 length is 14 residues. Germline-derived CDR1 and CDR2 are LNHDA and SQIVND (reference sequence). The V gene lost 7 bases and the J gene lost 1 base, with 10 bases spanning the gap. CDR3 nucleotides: TGTGCCAGTATGAGACAGATGAACACCGGGGAGCTGTTTTTT. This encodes CASMRQMNTGELFF.

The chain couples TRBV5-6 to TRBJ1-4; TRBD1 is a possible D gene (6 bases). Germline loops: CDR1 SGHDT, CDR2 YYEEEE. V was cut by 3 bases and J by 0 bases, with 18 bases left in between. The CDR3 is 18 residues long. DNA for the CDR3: TGTGCCAGCAGCTGGAGCGTCAGGGGCACCGCAACTAATGAAAAACTGTTTTTT. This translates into CASSWSVRGTATNEKLFF.

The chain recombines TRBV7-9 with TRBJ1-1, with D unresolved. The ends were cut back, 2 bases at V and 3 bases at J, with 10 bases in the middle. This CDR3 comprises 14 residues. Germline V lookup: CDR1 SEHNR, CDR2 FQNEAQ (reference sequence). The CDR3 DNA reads TGTGCCAGCAGCTTAATCGGAGCGGACACTGAAGCTTTCTTT. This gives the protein CASSLIGADTEAFF.

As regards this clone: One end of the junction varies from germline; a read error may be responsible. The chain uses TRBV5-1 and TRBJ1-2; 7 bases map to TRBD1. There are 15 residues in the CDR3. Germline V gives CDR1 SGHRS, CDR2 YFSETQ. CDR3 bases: TGCACCAGCAGCTTGGCCGCAGGGGGGATTCGTGGCTACACCTTC. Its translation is CTSSLAAGGIRGYTF.

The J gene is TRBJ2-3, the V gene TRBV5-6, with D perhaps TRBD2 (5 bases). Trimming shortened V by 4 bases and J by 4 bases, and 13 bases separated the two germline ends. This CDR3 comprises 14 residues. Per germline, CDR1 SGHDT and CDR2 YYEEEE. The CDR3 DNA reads TGTGCCAGCAGCAGGTCGGGAAAGGCAGATACGCAGTATTTT. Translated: CASSRSGKADTQYF.